This T cell receptor beta chain was obtained from a study of T cells of healthy individuals. This CDR3 region has 13 residues. CDR1 and CDR2 from the germline V gene are DFQATT and SNEGSKA (reference sequence). V was pared by 5 bases and J by 4 bases, with 12 bases between. TCRdb used MiXCR to reprocess the 5' RACE reads, holding one entry per CDR3 protein. The sample contains fewer than 70,000 distinct CDR3 sequences, roughly 14% of which appear only once. The sample holds a few counts of this clonotype. This TCR derives from a human donor in good health. J is TRBJ1-3 and V is TRBV20-1, with D uncertain. DNA for the CDR3: TGCAGTGCTGGACGGTTGGGCGGAAACACCATATATTTT. Translation: CSAGRLGGNTIYF.